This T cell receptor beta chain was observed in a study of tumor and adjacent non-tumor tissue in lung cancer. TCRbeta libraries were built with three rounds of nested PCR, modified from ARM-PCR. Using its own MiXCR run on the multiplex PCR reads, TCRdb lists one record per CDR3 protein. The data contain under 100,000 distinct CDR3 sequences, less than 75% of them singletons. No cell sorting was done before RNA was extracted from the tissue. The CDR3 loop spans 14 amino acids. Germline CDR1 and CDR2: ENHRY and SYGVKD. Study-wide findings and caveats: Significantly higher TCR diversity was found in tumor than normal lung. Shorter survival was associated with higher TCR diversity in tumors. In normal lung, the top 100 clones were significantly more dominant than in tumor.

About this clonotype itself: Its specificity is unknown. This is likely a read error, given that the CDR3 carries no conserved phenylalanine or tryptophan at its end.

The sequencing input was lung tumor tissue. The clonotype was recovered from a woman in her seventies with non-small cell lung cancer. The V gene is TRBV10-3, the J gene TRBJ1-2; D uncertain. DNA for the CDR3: TGTGTCATCAGTGAGTCTGGGGTTCTAGGCGGCTACACCCTC. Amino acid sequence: CVISESGVLGGYTL.